These 4 T cell receptor beta chains originate from one sample sequenced in a study of blood T cells in healthy people across ages. Sample-barcoded 5' priming and a J-beta primer mix drove a second PCR of roughly 7 to 11 cycles. One entry per CDR3 protein, called by TCRdb with MiXCR from the 5' RACE reads. The table lists approximately 1,100,000 distinct CDR3 sequences, roughly 45% of them singletons. Material for sequencing was blood. The receptors stem from a woman aged 60-75 years in good health.

V gene TRBV14 combines with J gene TRBJ2-1, with TRBD2 matching over 8 bases. Germline V gene sequence: CDR1 SGHDN, CDR2 FVKESK. The CDR3 contains 15 residues. Losses at the gene ends were 4 bases for V and 8 bases for J; bases not matched to a gene: 10. The CDR3 sequence is CASSPPRTSFYEQFF. CDR3 DNA: TGTGCCAGCAGCCCCCCCAGGACTAGCTTCTATGAGCAGTTCTTC.

This clonotype was picked up one time. V is TRBV12-3 or TRBV12-4 and J is TRBJ2-1; 13 positions match TRBD2. CDR3 size: 20 residues. Trimming took 5 bases from V and 4 from J; bases not matched to a gene: 17. The CDR3 spells CASSHPGTSGVAQVYNEQFF. As DNA, the CDR3 is TGTGCCAGCAGTCACCCCGGGACTAGCGGGGTAGCTCAAGTGTACAATGAGCAGTTCTTC.

The gene calls are TRBV11-1 and TRBJ2-3, with 11 bases lining up with TRBD2. This CDR3 is built from 23 residues. The germline V gene encodes CDR1 SGHAT and CDR2 FQDESV (reference sequence). V dropped 1 base and J dropped 1; count of bases not matched to a gene: 22. CDR3 in DNA: TGTGCCAGCAGCTTAGGATTGAAAGCGACACTAGCGGGAGACGTTATGGGCACAGATACGCAGTATTTT. It translates to CASSLGLKATLAGDVMGTDTQYF.

The chain has TRBV4-2 and TRBJ2-3; TRBD2 aligns across 8 bases. The CDR3 is made up of 15 amino acids. Germline CDR1 LGHNA, CDR2 YNFKEQ. Unmatched junction bases numbered 5, after V lost 4 bases and J lost 2 bases. In DNA, the CDR3 is TGTGCCAGCAGCCCCTTTAGCGGGAACACAGATACGCAGTATTTT. Protein sequence: CASSPFSGNTDTQYF.